The clone carrying this TCR beta chain was counted a few times. Its antigen is not identified. This entry is derived from a study of Graves' ophthalmopathy and Graves' hyperthyroidism. About the research overall: Before any treatment, peripheral blood was taken at the initial diagnosis.

Study findings and constraints: A classifier, a 13-signature model, separated ophthalmopathy from stable hyperthyroidism with nearly 90% sensitivity and about 83% specificity. Most expanded clonotypes in thyroid above 0.001 frequency also showed up in blood.

RNA transcripts provided the template for amplifying TCR beta CDR3 regions. HTBI-primed RT-PCR formed the first round, and a multiplex PCR formed the second. TCRdb re-analysed the multiplex PCR reads in MiXCR, keeping a single row per CDR3 protein. The repertoire holds 200,000 to 250,000 distinct CDR3 sequences, with roughly 21% as singletons. Germline CDR1 and CDR2: KGHSH and LQKENI. The CDR3 totals 16 residues. Deletions cut 1 base from V and 8 bases from J, with 18 bases between. This receptor was identified in a woman aged 45-65 years with Graves' ophthalmopathy. V gene TRBV18 combines with J gene TRBJ1-3, with D perhaps matching TRBD1 (5 bases). The specimen sequenced was peripheral blood. CDR3 sequence: CASSPQGSRRGDTIYF. For the CDR3, the DNA is TGTGCCAGCTCACCACAGGGGAGTCGGCGGGGAGACACCATATATTTT.